This T cell receptor beta chain was captured by sequencing in a study of blood T cell repertoires in COVID-19. The table came from immunoSEQ multiplex PCR; TCRdb's copy has only in-frame clones and leaves some out. The sample contains 140,000 to 150,000 clones, more than 75% of which appear only once. Trimming stripped 0 bases from V and 2 bases from J, with 8 bases between. The germline V gene encodes CDR1 SGDLS and CDR2 YYNGEE. This CDR3 is 15 amino acids long. The clonotype comes from a man between 60 and 75 years old who had recovered from COVID-19. Sequences were obtained from PBMCs or T cells enriched from blood (not recorded which). V and J are TRBV9 and TRBJ2-2; D perhaps matches TRBD1 (5 bases). CDR3 bases: TGTGCCAGCAGCGTAGAAGGACACAACACCGGGGAGCTGTTTTTT. It specifies CASSVEGHNTGELFF.